The rows below give T cell receptor beta chains drawn from one sample of a study of T cell repertoires in cytomegalovirus infection. TCRdb reprocessed the reads via MiXCR and lists one record per CDR3 protein. Of about 310,000 distinct CDR3 sequences listed, 15% to 20% were seen once; the top ten hold more than 10%. Sample: PBMCs. These receptors were taken from a human donor in good health (CMV status not recorded). Some clones in this sample may be carry-over from other donors' samples. Both conserved end residues are part of each CDR3. Fields, in order: J gene, V gene, clone size, D gene, CDR3 protein, CDR3 DNA. A D gene is named only where the DNA matches it firmly. Size values are once, few and many counts, or a class for expanded clones, and some rows have none.

j_gene: TRBJ2-3; v_gene: TRBV7-2; abundance: many; d_gene: TRBD2; CDR3aa: CASSLGAGGLTDTQYF; CDR3nt: TGTGCCAGCAGCTTAGGTGCGGGGGGGCTGACAGATACGCAGTATTTT
j_gene: TRBJ2-5; v_gene: TRBV27; abundance: few; d_gene: NA; CDR3aa: CASSLRSRIQETQYF; CDR3nt: TGTGCCAGCAGTTTAAGGAGCAGAATCCAAGAGACCCAGTACTTC
j_gene: TRBJ2-1; v_gene: TRBV5-1; abundance: NA; d_gene: NA; CDR3aa: CASSMGTSYNEQFF; CDR3nt: TGCGCCAGCAGCATGGGTACCTCCTACAATGAGCAGTTCTTC
j_gene: TRBJ1-2; v_gene: TRBV20-1; abundance: NA; d_gene: TRBD1; CDR3aa: CCATATDRGWGGYTF; CDR3nt: TGCTGTGCTACTGCGACCGACAGGGGCTGGGGTGGCTACACCTTC
j_gene: TRBJ2-7; v_gene: TRBV12-3/TRBV12-4; abundance: many; d_gene: NA; CDR3aa: CASSRQGGGEQYF; CDR3nt: TGTGCCAGCAGCAGACAGGGAGGCGGCGAGCAGTACTTC
j_gene: TRBJ2-4; v_gene: TRBV7-8; abundance: many; d_gene: TRBD2; CDR3aa: CASSLGDYLNIQYF; CDR3nt: TGTGCCAGCAGCTTAGGGGACTATCTAAACATTCAGTACTTC
j_gene: TRBJ1-2; v_gene: TRBV7-2; abundance: many; d_gene: NA; CDR3aa: CASSLTTGWGGGYTF; CDR3nt: TGTGCCAGCAGCCTAACCACAGGGTGGGGAGGCGGCTACACCTTC
j_gene: TRBJ2-7; v_gene: TRBV20-1; abundance: NA; d_gene: TRBD2; CDR3aa: CSATSGGSYEQYF; CDR3nt: TGCAGTGCTACGTCGGGGGGATCCTACGAGCAGTACTTC
j_gene: TRBJ2-7; v_gene: TRBV5-8; abundance: NA; d_gene: NA; CDR3aa: CASSLYLGPGIEQYF; CDR3nt: TGTGCCAGCAGCTTGTACTTAGGGCCGGGAATCGAGCAGTACTTC
j_gene: TRBJ1-1; v_gene: TRBV6-1; abundance: many; d_gene: NA; CDR3aa: CASSGYSVNTEAFF; CDR3nt: TGTGCCAGCAGTGGGTACAGTGTGAACACTGAAGCTTTCTTT
j_gene: TRBJ2-3; v_gene: TRBV6-6; abundance: few; d_gene: TRBD2; CDR3aa: CASSYALAGAGDTQYF; CDR3nt: TGTGCCAGCAGTTACGCGCTAGCGGGGGCCGGAGATACGCAGTATTTT
j_gene: TRBJ2-7; v_gene: TRBV10-3; abundance: few; d_gene: TRBD2; CDR3aa: CAARSSGGQYEQYF; CDR3nt: TGTGCCGCTAGGTCTAGCGGGGGGCAGTACGAGCAGTACTTC
j_gene: TRBJ2-3; v_gene: TRBV4-2; abundance: many; d_gene: NA; CDR3aa: CASSQGAASTDTQYF; CDR3nt: TGTGCCAGCAGCCAAGGGGCAGCTAGCACAGATACGCAGTATTTT
j_gene: TRBJ1-1; v_gene: TRBV5-6; abundance: NA; d_gene: NA; CDR3aa: CASRIDGHTEAFF; CDR3nt: TGTGCCAGCAGGATCGACGGCCACACTGAAGCTTTCTTT
j_gene: TRBJ2-1; v_gene: TRBV7-8; abundance: many; d_gene: TRBD1; CDR3aa: CASSQTGGGRNEQFF; CDR3nt: TGTGCCAGCAGCCAAACAGGGGGAGGCAGGAATGAGCAGTTCTTC
j_gene: TRBJ1-6; v_gene: TRBV5-5; abundance: many; d_gene: NA; CDR3aa: CASSLVPGLNSPLHF; CDR3nt: TGTGCCAGCAGCTTGGTGCCAGGGCTGAATTCACCCCTCCACTTT
j_gene: TRBJ1-2; v_gene: TRBV7-6; abundance: NA; d_gene: NA; CDR3aa: CASSLGQWVGGYTF; CDR3nt: TGTGCCAGCAGCTTAGGTCAATGGGTTGGAGGCTACACCTTC
j_gene: TRBJ2-1; v_gene: TRBV19; abundance: NA; d_gene: TRBD2; CDR3aa: CASHRTSGGASYNEQFF; CDR3nt: TGTGCCAGTCACCGGACTAGCGGGGGGGCCTCCTACAATGAGCAGTTCTTC
j_gene: TRBJ2-7; v_gene: TRBV24-1; abundance: many; d_gene: TRBD1; CDR3aa: CATSDWDSVDEQYF; CDR3nt: TGTGCCACCAGTGATTGGGACAGCGTTGACGAGCAGTACTTC
j_gene: TRBJ2-1; v_gene: TRBV6-1; abundance: many; d_gene: NA; CDR3aa: CASTRRLGSPSYNEQFF; CDR3nt: TGTGCCAGCACGCGAAGGTTGGGAAGTCCCTCCTACAATGAGCAGTTCTTC
j_gene: TRBJ2-7; v_gene: TRBV5-1; abundance: NA; d_gene: TRBD2; CDR3aa: CASSSGLAGNEQYF; CDR3nt: TGCGCCAGCAGCTCAGGACTAGCGGGAAACGAGCAGTACTTC
j_gene: TRBJ2-5; v_gene: TRBV20-1; abundance: few; d_gene: NA; CDR3aa: CSALGRDLKETQYF; CDR3nt: TGCAGTGCCCTAGGCCGAGATCTAAAAGAGACCCAGTACTTC
j_gene: TRBJ1-2; v_gene: TRBV20-1; abundance: few; d_gene: NA; CDR3aa: CSAPRGNTNYGYTF; CDR3nt: TGCAGTGCTCCGCGGGGAAATACTAACTATGGCTACACCTTC
j_gene: TRBJ1-1; v_gene: TRBV12-3/TRBV12-4; abundance: many; d_gene: NA; CDR3aa: CASSFRRNTEAFF; CDR3nt: TGTGCCAGCAGTTTTCGGAGGAACACTGAAGCTTTCTTT
j_gene: TRBJ2-7; v_gene: TRBV7-2; abundance: many; d_gene: NA; CDR3aa: CASSLPGEDYEQYF; CDR3nt: TGTGCCAGCAGCTTGCCGGGAGAGGACTACGAGCAGTACTTC
j_gene: TRBJ2-5; v_gene: TRBV6-1; abundance: many; d_gene: NA; CDR3aa: CASSGGWTGEETQYF; CDR3nt: TGTGCCAGCAGTGGGGGGTGGACGGGTGAAGAGACCCAGTACTTC
j_gene: TRBJ2-7; v_gene: TRBV3-1; abundance: NA; d_gene: TRBD2; CDR3aa: CASSQLAGSYEQYF; CDR3nt: TGTGCCAGCAGCCAACTAGCGGGGAGCTACGAGCAGTACTTC
j_gene: TRBJ2-7; v_gene: TRBV5-1; abundance: NA; d_gene: TRBD1; CDR3aa: CASSPGQGLGEQYF; CDR3nt: TGCGCCAGCAGCCCGGGACAGGGGCTCGGCGAGCAGTACTTC
j_gene: TRBJ2-7; v_gene: TRBV28; abundance: few; d_gene: NA; CDR3aa: CASSSGQSYEQYF; CDR3nt: TGTGCCAGCAGTTCTGGACAATCCTACGAGCAGTACTTC
j_gene: TRBJ2-7; v_gene: TRBV7-2; abundance: many; d_gene: NA; CDR3aa: CASSAPPYEQYF; CDR3nt: TGTGCCAGCAGCGCACCCCCCTACGAGCAGTACTTC
j_gene: TRBJ1-1; v_gene: TRBV7-9; abundance: many; d_gene: TRBD1; CDR3aa: CASSPLQGDPAEAFF; CDR3nt: TGTGCCAGCAGTCCTTTACAGGGGGATCCGGCTGAAGCTTTCTTT
j_gene: TRBJ2-1; v_gene: TRBV6-1; abundance: NA; d_gene: TRBD2; CDR3aa: CASNPAGGNNEQFF; CDR3nt: TGTGCCAGCAACCCAGCGGGGGGTAACAATGAGCAGTTCTTC
j_gene: TRBJ1-1; v_gene: TRBV28; abundance: NA; d_gene: NA; CDR3aa: CASSLYIVGGGKFF; CDR3nt: TGTGCCAGCAGTTTATATATTGTCGGGGGAGGGAAATTCTTT
j_gene: TRBJ1-5; v_gene: TRBV15; abundance: few; d_gene: TRBD1; CDR3aa: CATSRVLGTETNQPQHF; CDR3nt: TGTGCCACCAGCAGAGTTCTCGGGACAGAAACAAATCAGCCCCAGCATTTT
j_gene: TRBJ1-1; v_gene: TRBV7-2; abundance: many; d_gene: NA; CDR3aa: CASSSYGGMTFF; CDR3nt: TGTGCCAGCAGCTCCTATGGGGGCATGACTTTCTTT
j_gene: TRBJ2-7; v_gene: TRBV20-1; abundance: few; d_gene: NA; CDR3aa: CSARGQGGSYEQYF; CDR3nt: TGCAGTGCTAGGGGGCAGGGTGGGTCCTACGAGCAGTACTTC